This is a list of T cell receptor beta chains from one sample in a study of blood T cell repertoires in COVID-19. TCRdb keeps only in-frame clones here, not all; method: immunoSEQ multiplex PCR. The table has some 310,000 clones, roughly 90% seen once. The source material was peripheral blood. These receptors came from a woman younger than 45 with COVID-19, enrolled during active disease. The CDR3 runs from the conserved cysteine through the conserved F or W. The D gene is left open where the match is weak. A clone size is listed for some rows: how often the clone was seen (once, few, many), or a class if it is expanded.

>NA|NA|TRBJ2-7|TRBV2
CASRETDYEQYF
TGTGCCAGCAGGGAGACTGACTACGAGCAGTACTTC
>TRBD2|NA|TRBJ2-5|TRBV11-1
CASRGSGRAGETQYF
TGTGCCAGCAGGGGTAGCGGGAGGGCCGGAGAGACCCAGTACTTC
>TRBD2|once|TRBJ2-1|TRBV2
CASSGRDYSNEQFF
TGTGCCAGCAGTGGGAGGGACTATTCCAATGAGCAGTTCTTC
>TRBD1|NA|TRBJ1-6|TRBV28
CASSSRKTGSNSPLHF
TGTGCCAGCAGTTCCCGAAAGACAGGGTCGAATTCACCCCTCCACTTT
>NA|NA|TRBJ1-1|TRBV9
CASSVVVTGWANTEAFF
TGTGCCAGCAGCGTAGTTGTTACAGGGTGGGCGAACACTGAAGCTTTCTTT
>NA|NA|TRBJ1-5|TRBV19
CASSIEYSNQPQHF
TGTGCCAGTAGTATAGAATATAGCAATCAGCCCCAGCATTTT
>NA|NA|TRBJ2-3|TRBV18
CASSPLNLAPGGTDTQYF
TGTGCCAGCTCACCACTCAATCTGGCCCCGGGGGGCACAGATACGCAGTATTTT
>NA|NA|TRBJ1-1|TRBV4-1
CASSQDTGDTEAFF
TGCGCCAGCAGCCAAGACACCGGAGACACTGAAGCTTTCTTT
>NA|once|TRBJ1-6|TRBV9
CASSRDGLLPYNSPLHF
TGTGCCAGCAGTCGCGATGGACTCTTGCCGTATAATTCACCCCTCCACTTT
>TRBD2|NA|TRBJ2-7|TRBV19
CASSGPSSGGFYEQYF
TGTGCCAGTAGTGGCCCCTCTAGCGGGGGGTTCTACGAGCAGTACTTC
>NA|NA|TRBJ2-3|TRBV4-1
CASSQDPSAGTDTQYF
TGCGCCAGCAGCCAAGATCCGTCGGCGGGCACAGATACGCAGTATTTT
>TRBD2|NA|TRBJ2-5|TRBV5-1
CASSLGISGSTETQYF
TGCGCCAGCAGCTTGGGTATTAGCGGGAGTACCGAGACCCAGTACTTC
>NA|NA|TRBJ2-7|TRBV10-3
CAISESSGRISYEQYF
TGTGCCATCAGTGAGTCATCAGGGCGGATCTCCTACGAGCAGTACTTC
>TRBD1|once|TRBJ1-1|TRBV5-1
CASSLRTGGTMNTEAFF
TGCGCCAGCAGCCTAAGGACAGGGGGGACTATGAACACTGAAGCTTTCTTT
>NA|NA|TRBJ1-5|TRBV5-1
CASSQGAGGQPQHF
TGCGCCAGCAGCCAAGGGGCAGGAGGGCAGCCCCAGCATTTT
>NA|NA|TRBJ2-7|TRBV11-2
CASSLNRYYEQYF
TGTGCCAGCAGCTTAAACAGATACTACGAGCAGTACTTC
>NA|once|TRBJ2-5|TRBV5-1
CASSLGQIQETQYF
TGCGCCAGCAGCTTGGGGCAGATCCAAGAGACCCAGTACTTC
>TRBD2|once|TRBJ2-3|TRBV14
CASSQALRTSGSKDTQYF
TGTGCCAGCAGCCAAGCTCTGCGGACTAGCGGGAGTAAGGATACGCAGTATTTT
>NA|NA|TRBJ1-1|TRBV9
CASSPGQTTNMNTEAFF
TGTGCCAGCAGCCCCGGACAGACCACCAACATGAACACTGAAGCTTTCTTT
>NA|NA|TRBJ2-1|TRBV9
CASSTGDSLFSYNEQFF
TGTGCCAGCTCAACCGGTGACAGTTTATTCTCCTACAATGAGCAGTTCTTC
>TRBD1|NA|TRBJ2-1|TRBV4-1
CASSQDAAGGRYNEQFF
TGCGCCAGCAGCCAAGATGCTGCAGGGGGAAGGTACAATGAGCAGTTCTTC
>NA|NA|TRBJ1-2|TRBV3-1/TRBV3-2
CASSQEMGRNGYTF
TGTGCCAGCAGCCAAGAAATGGGGCGAAATGGCTACACCTTC
>NA|NA|TRBJ1-6|TRBV27
CASSTRGDSPLHF
TGTGCCAGCAGTACACGAGGTGATTCACCCCTCCACTTT
>TRBD1|NA|TRBJ2-5|TRBV7-9
CASSRGQGWETQYF
TGTGCCAGCAGTCGCGGACAGGGATGGGAGACCCAGTACTTC
>TRBD2|NA|TRBJ2-7|TRBV6-2/TRBV6-3
CASSYSRGRANYEQYF
TGTGCCAGCAGTTACTCGAGAGGGAGGGCCAACTACGAGCAGTACTTC
>NA|NA|TRBJ1-4|TRBV28
CASSFAGNEKLFF
TGTGCCAGCAGTTTCGCAGGCAATGAAAAACTGTTTTTT
>TRBD1|NA|TRBJ1-1|TRBV19
CASSGQGVSNTEAFF
TGTGCCAGTAGTGGGCAGGGGGTGTCGAACACTGAAGCTTTCTTT
>TRBD1|once|TRBJ1-2|TRBV9
CASTPGQSFYGYTF
TGTGCCAGCACCCCGGGACAGTCGTTTTATGGCTACACCTTC
>TRBD1|NA|TRBJ1-2|TRBV19
CASSIGTGGLYTF
TGTGCCAGTAGTATCGGGACAGGGGGACTCTACACCTTC
>NA|NA|TRBJ1-2|TRBV28
CASSLVEYGYTF
TGTGCCAGCAGTTTAGTCGAGTATGGCTACACCTTC
>NA|NA|TRBJ1-2|TRBV6-5
CASSYGGNNYGYTF
TGTGCCAGCAGTTACGGGGGGAACAACTATGGCTACACCTTC
>TRBD2|NA|TRBJ2-1|TRBV29-1
CSVTLAGGGNEQFF
TGCAGCGTCACTCTAGCGGGAGGGGGTAATGAGCAGTTCTTC
>TRBD2|NA|TRBJ2-1|TRBV11-2
CASSLIAGEAYNEQFF
TGTGCCAGCAGCTTAATAGCGGGAGAGGCCTACAATGAGCAGTTCTTC
>NA|NA|TRBJ1-4|TRBV4-1
CASSQGGGKEEKLFF
TGCGCCAGCAGCCAAGGTGGGGGGAAGGAAGAAAAACTGTTTTTT
>TRBD2|NA|TRBJ2-1|TRBV6-1
CASSEADGRAYNEQFF
TGTGCCAGCAGTGAAGCCGACGGGAGGGCCTACAATGAGCAGTTCTTC
>TRBD2|many|TRBJ2-1|TRBV7-2
CASSLERREMDEQFF
TGTGCCAGCAGCTTAGAACGGCGGGAGATGGATGAGCAGTTCTTC
>NA|NA|TRBJ1-1|TRBV27
CASSLSEGLMNTEAFF
TGTGCCAGCAGTCTCTCGGAGGGGCTCATGAACACTGAAGCTTTCTTT
>NA|NA|TRBJ2-2|TRBV7-3
CASSSPGHDIRTGELFF
TGTGCCAGCAGCTCACCGGGACACGATATACGGACCGGGGAGCTGTTTTTT
>TRBD1|once|TRBJ1-5|TRBV10-2
CASSETGGDQPQHF
TGCGCCAGCAGTGAGACAGGGGGCGATCAGCCCCAGCATTTT
>TRBD1|NA|TRBJ1-2|TRBV27
CASRKTGVNYGYTF
TGTGCCAGCAGAAAGACAGGGGTAAACTATGGCTACACCTTC
>NA|NA|TRBJ1-5|TRBV28
CASSGDRFQPQHF
TGTGCCAGCAGCGGTGACAGGTTCCAGCCCCAGCATTTT
>NA|NA|TRBJ1-1|TRBV12-5
CASGLQGNTEAFF
TGTGCTAGTGGTCTTCAGGGGAACACTGAAGCTTTCTTT
>TRBD2|NA|TRBJ2-1|TRBV19
CASSISLAGNEQFF
TGTGCCAGTAGTATATCACTAGCGGGTAATGAGCAGTTCTTC
>NA|NA|TRBJ1-6|TRBV6-5
CASSYDSNSPLHF
TGTGCCAGCAGTTATGACAGTAATTCACCCCTCCACTTT